This TCR beta chain was sequenced during a study of Ad26.COV2.S vaccination and SARS-CoV-2 variants. Study at large: Administration of Ad26.COV2.S was intramuscular, either once or twice 56 days apart.

CDR3 size: 11 residues. V gave up 0 bases and J gave up 8 bases, with 2 bases separating them. Germline loops: CDR1 MGHDK, CDR2 SYGVNS. TCRdb's table, derived via immunoSEQ multiplex PCR, lists solely in-frame clones and lacks some. The sample records approximately 350,000 clones, 83% being singletons. Treatment given: around 19 received Ad26.COV2.S at low or high dose, single or two shots; about 5 received placebo; per-sample allocation not given. Samples analyzed were those drawn on day 63 after the first vaccine or placebo injection. This clone was seen a single time. The sample here was peripheral blood, taken in a trial of Ad26.COV2.S vaccine versus placebo. This clonotype was sampled from a person between 18 and 65 years old who received the Ad26.COV2.S COVID-19 vaccine or a placebo. The rearrangement joins TRBV25-1 to TRBJ2-1, with D unclear. The CDR3 nucleotides are TGTGCCAGCAGTGAATATGATGAGCAGTTCTTC. Its translation is CASSEYDEQFF.